This T cell receptor beta chain was sequenced in a study of long-term antiretroviral therapy in people with HIV. Study-wide background: There is a gap of about a decade between the earliest samples and the later 2015 immediate-ART recommendation.

At minimum, one pre-ART and two post-ART PBMC samples were obtained from each donor. This was the immunoSEQ v3.0 assay at survey level. The repertoire was sequenced with immunoSEQ multiplex PCR; TCRdb's copy has only in-frame clones and lacks some. This table holds under 9,000 clones, 81% found once. This clone was seen a few times. What it binds is unknown. Study-wide results and caveats: ART preceded a rise in diversity that nonetheless stayed lower than in transplant donor controls. Versus controls, repertoires in people with HIV had narrower CDR3 length ranges.

The specimen comprised unsorted PBMCs, sampled 2.5 to 2.7 years before starting antiretroviral therapy. This TCR came from a man in his forties with HIV.

Written as DNA, the CDR3 is TGTGCCAGCAGCTTAGGGCCAGTCTCCTACGAGCAGTACTTC. Its protein product is CASSLGPVSYEQYF. The chain couples TRBV7-7 to TRBJ2-7; no reliable D call. The germline gives CDR1 SSHAT, CDR2 FNYEAQ (reference sequence). This CDR3 is built from 14 residues. Trimming removed 1 base at V and 0 bases at J, with 7 bases between.